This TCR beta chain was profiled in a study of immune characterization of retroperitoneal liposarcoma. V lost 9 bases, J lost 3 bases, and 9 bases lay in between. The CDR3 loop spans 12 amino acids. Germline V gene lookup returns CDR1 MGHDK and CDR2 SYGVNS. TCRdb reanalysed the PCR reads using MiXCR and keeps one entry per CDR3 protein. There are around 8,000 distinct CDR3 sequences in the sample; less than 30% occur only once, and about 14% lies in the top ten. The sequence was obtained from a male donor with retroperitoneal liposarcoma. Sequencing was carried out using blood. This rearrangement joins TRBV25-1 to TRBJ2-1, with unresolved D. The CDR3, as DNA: TGTGCCAGTCAAGTGGTCTACAATGAGCAGTTCTTC. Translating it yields CASQVVYNEQFF.